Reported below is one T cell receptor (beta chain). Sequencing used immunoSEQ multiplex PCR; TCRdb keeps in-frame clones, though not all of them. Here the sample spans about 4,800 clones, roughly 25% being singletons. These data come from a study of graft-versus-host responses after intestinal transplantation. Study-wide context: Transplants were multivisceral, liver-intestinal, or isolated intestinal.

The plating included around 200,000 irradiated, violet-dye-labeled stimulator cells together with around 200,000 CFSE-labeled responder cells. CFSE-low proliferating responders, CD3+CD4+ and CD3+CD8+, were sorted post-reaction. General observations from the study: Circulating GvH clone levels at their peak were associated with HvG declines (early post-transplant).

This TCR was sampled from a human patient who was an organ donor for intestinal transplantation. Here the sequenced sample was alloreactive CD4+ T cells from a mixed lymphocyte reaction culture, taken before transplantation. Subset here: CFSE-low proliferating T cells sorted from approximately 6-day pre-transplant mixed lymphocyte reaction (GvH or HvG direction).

The CDR3 DNA follows: TGTGCCAGCAGCCCGGAGGGCAGGGTCACCTATGGCTACACCTTC. As protein: CASSPEGRVTYGYTF. The V call is TRBV5-4, the J call TRBJ1-2; D might be TRBD1 (5 bases). The germline V and J ends were trimmed by 4 bases and 4 bases, with 17 bases remaining between them. The CDR3 spans 15 residues. From germline, CDR1 is SGHNT and CDR2 YYREEE (reference sequence).